One T cell receptor (beta chain) is described in this entry. Its antigen is undetermined. There are 11 residues in the CDR3. The V end was cut by 7 bases, the J end by 5 bases, with 6 bases between. Germline lookup yields CDR1 SNHLY and CDR2 FYNNEI. This sample was included in a study of identical twins. TCRdb recomputed calls from the 5' RACE reads with MiXCR, one row per CDR3 protein. The profile shows approximately 600,000 distinct CDR3 sequences, just over 7% of them singletons. The study, taken as a whole, reports: Beta out-of-frame sequences displayed a weaker excess of sharing between twins. Modelling approaches yielded underestimates of out-of-frame TCR alpha sharing between monozygotic twins. The more abundant beta clonotypes in cord blood had fewer insertions, and memory repertoires did not show this.

The sample was also reused in another study, on yellow fever vaccine responses in identical twins. That work adds: Each twin's T cell response to the vaccine was reported to look partly convergent and partly personalized.

The V call is TRBV2, the J call TRBJ2-1; D is undetermined. The receptor's source is a woman aged 18-29 years in good health. The sample taken for sequencing was PBMCs. For the CDR3, the DNA is TGTGCCAGCAAATTCGACAATGAGCAGTTCTTC. It codes for CASKFDNEQFF.